The 32 T cell receptor delta chains below all came from one sample that was sequenced in a study of γδ T cells in repeated Plasmodium falciparum infection. Vgamma9/Vdelta2+ and Vdelta2-negative gammadelta T cells were flow-sorted from PBMC for bulk sequencing. TCRdb re-analyzed the multiplex PCR reads via CATT. The table includes roughly 93,000 delta-chain clones, 1.4% detected once. The sequenced sample consisted of gamma-delta T cells from blood. These receptors came from a pool of human donors (malaria-infected and uninfected, not separated).

For this clone: One base separates it from a far larger clone, so it is likely a read error. The same CDR3 arises from other DNA sequences in this sample as well. The chain uses TRDV1 and TRDJ1; TRDD3 might be the D (5 bases). Here the J gene was assigned by germline matching of the DNA, as TCRdb has none. From germline, CDR1 is TSWWSYY and CDR2 QGS. The CDR3 runs to 19 residues. The DNA of the CDR3 is TGTGCTCTTGGGGAAACGTGGGGTCCCTCAGGGAAGTACACTGATAAACTCATCTTT. It encodes CALGETWGPSGKYTDKLIF.

A few counts support this clone. A far more abundant clone sits one base away, making this likely a read error. Within the sample, other DNA sequences also encode this same CDR3. V and J are TRDV3 and TRDJ1; TRDD3 matches at 11 bases. The CDR3 sequence is 16 residues long. J gave up 4 bases and V 5 bases, and 15 bases lay outside the gene matches. Germline V lookup: CDR1 TVYSNPD, CDR2 GDNSRS (reference sequence). As DNA, the CDR3 is TGTGCCCCTCAAACCAGGTACTGGGGGATAAGCGATAAACTCATCTTT. It codes for CAPQTRYWGISDKLIF.

The table lists this clone with a few counts. This likely stems from a read error, as it lies one base from a far larger clone. Other DNA sequences in this sample translate to the same CDR3. The chain recombines TRDV2 with TRDJ3, with 7 bases matching TRDD3. The J gene, absent from TCRdb, was called here by matching the DNA to germline. The germline gives CDR1 GEAIGNYY, CDR2 EKD. The CDR3 sequence is 18 residues long. DNA for the CDR3: TGTGCCTGTGACACCAAGGGATACAGCTCCTGGGACACCCGGCAGATGTTTTTC. This translates into CACDTKGYSSWDTRQMFF.

Details on this clone: The amino acid sequence in TCRdb belongs to a much larger clone and departs from this DNA's translation at residue 18, likely a sequencing read error; the sequence shown is translated from the DNA. The V gene is TRDV2; the J gene was not called. The CDR3 is made up of 19 amino acids. From germline, CDR1 is GEAIGNYY and CDR2 EKD. CDR3 nucleotides: TGTGCCTGTGACGCCGTCACTTCCCACTCTCGACGGTACACCGATAAACTCACCTTT. Translated, it gives CACDAVTSHSRRYTDKLTF.

The sample holds many counts of this clone. This chain connects TRDV1 to TRDJ1; 7 nucleotides align to TRDD3. Per germline, CDR1 TSWWSYY and CDR2 QGS. The V and J ends lost 4 bases and 11 bases, in that order; junction bases with no gene match: 22. The CDR3 extends over 17 amino acids. CDR3 nucleotide sequence: TGTGCTCTTGGGGCCTGCGCGGGAGGATACGCCCATGTGGGGCTCATCTTT. Residues: CALGACAGGYAHVGLIF.

This clone was seen only a few times. This DNA translates differently at residue 18 from the TCRdb protein, which is that of a much larger clone; a read error is likely, and the protein shown is the DNA's own translation. This sequence joins TRDV3 and TRDJ1; 10 bases are shared with TRDD3. Germline-derived CDR1 and CDR2 are TVYSNPD and GDNSRS (reference sequence). This CDR3 region has 20 residues. The CDR3 DNA follows: TGTGCCTTTATTGGTCCCCGGTACTGGGGGATTTCAAAGTACACCGATAAACACATCTTT. This sequence encodes CAFIGPRYWGISKYTDKHIF.

This clone was seen many times. The protein TCRdb gives is from a much larger clone and does not agree with this DNA's translation at residue 7, likely a read error; the protein shown here comes from the DNA. The gene calls are TRDV2 and TRDJ1; D call uncertain. The germline CDR1 and CDR2 sequences are GEAIGNYY and EKD. The CDR3 consists of 13 residues. Trimming shortened V by 3 bases and J by 2 bases, and 9 bases separated the two germline ends. CDR3 nucleotides: TGTGCCTGTGACCGTCTGGAGACCGATAAACTCATCTTT. Amino acid sequence: CACDRLETDKLIF.

By proportion, this clone is medium-sized. The chain links TRDV2 to TRDJ3; 11 bases agree with TRDD3. After removal of 3 bases from V and 0 bases from J, the junction contained 3 bases not matched to a gene. Per the germline V gene, CDR1 is GEAIGNYY and CDR2 is EKD. The CDR3 is 18 amino acids. CDR3 nucleotides: TGTGCCTGTGACTATACTGGGGGATACTCCTGGGACACCCGACAGATGTTTTTC. It yields the protein CACDYTGGYSWDTRQMFF.

A few counts support this clone. TCRdb records a much larger clone's protein for this DNA, with a difference at residue 3 that likely arises from a read error; the protein given is the translation of the DNA. The rearrangement uses TRDV1 and TRDJ1; weak D call: TRDD2 (5 bases). Trimming took 10 bases from V and 2 from J, leaving 23 bases between them. Looked up from germline, CDR1 is TSWWSYY and CDR2 is QGS. The CDR3 spans 16 residues. CDR3 residues: CAPLKGWPSGTDKLIF. CDR3 coding DNA: TGTGCTCCTCTAAAGGGGTGGCCTTCGGGAACCGATAAACTCATCTTT.

This clone turned up a few times. The protein TCRdb gives is from a much larger clone and does not agree with this DNA's translation at residue 3, likely a read error; the protein shown here comes from the DNA. The chain links TRDV1 to TRDJ1, with 7 bases matching TRDD3. No J gene is reported in TCRdb; it was inferred here by comparing the DNA with germline. In germline, CDR1 is TSWWSYY, CDR2 QGS. This CDR3 is built from 19 residues. CDR3 in DNA: TGTGCTCCTGGGGAACCATCTCTTCCCTTGTTAAGGGGGATCCATAAACTCATCTTT. Protein: CAPGEPSLPLLRGIHKLIF.

This clone was recorded many times. V gene TRDV1 combines with J gene TRDJ1, with 13 nucleotides matching TRDD3. In the absence of a J gene in TCRdb, the DNA was matched to germline to assign it here. The CDR3 is made up of 22 amino acids. From germline, CDR1 is TSWWSYY and CDR2 QGS. With V trimmed by 5 bases and J by 0 bases, 21 bases remained unmatched. CDR3 sequence reads: CALGLPPQTPYWGIRYTDKLIF. The CDR3 bases are TGTGCTCTTGGGCTACCTCCCCAGACGCCGTACTGGGGGATACGATACACCGATAAACTCATCTTT.

This clone was seen more than once but under ten times. A far more abundant clone sits one base away, making this likely a read error. This CDR3 is also generated by other DNA sequences in the sample. The CDR3 here is CALGEGPTGGYEDIDKLIF. As DNA, the CDR3 is TGTGCTCTTGGGGAAGGTCCTACTGGGGGATACGAGGACATCGATAAACTCATCTTT. The V call is TRDV1, the J call TRDJ1; TRDD3 matches 13 bases. TCRdb lists no J gene, so it was determined here by aligning the DNA to germline. The V gene's germline CDR1 is TSWWSYY and CDR2 QGS. This CDR3 has 19 residues. The trim removed 2 bases at V and 4 bases at J, leaving 13 bases unmatched.

This clone was detected a few times. The likely explanation is a read error, given a far larger clone one base away. The same CDR3 can be traced to other DNA sequences in this sample. The chain recombines TRDV2 with TRDJ1; 7 nucleotides agree with TRDD3. TCRdb gives no J gene; it was assigned here by matching the DNA to germline. Germline V lookup: CDR1 GEAIGNYY, CDR2 EKD. The CDR3 extends over 17 amino acids. The V segment lost 0 bases and the J segment 0 bases; nucleotides outside the gene matches: 9. The CDR3 DNA reads TGTGCCTGTGACACCCTTACCGGGGGATTATACACCGATAAACTCATCTTT. This translates into CACDTLTGGLYTDKLIF.

Turning to this clone: A read error likely explains why the TCRdb protein, taken from a much larger clone, differs from this DNA's translation at residue 6; the protein shown is translated from the DNA. The CDR3 nucleotides read TGTGCCTGTGACACCATCTGGGGGATAAGCTCCTGGGACACCCGACAGATGTTTTTC. Translation: CACDTIWGISSWDTRQMFF. V and J are TRDV2 and TRDJ3, with 10 bases lining up with TRDD3. Germline loops: CDR1 GEAIGNYY, CDR2 EKD. This CDR3 is built from 19 residues. J lost 0 bases, V lost 0 bases, and 4 bases had no gene match.

Remarks on this clone: This probably arose from a read error, given a far larger clone one base away. This specimen includes other DNA sequences encoding the same CDR3. The V gene is listed as TRDV2; no J gene was called; TRDD3 was called by the table and not checked on the DNA. The length of the CDR3 is 15 residues. From germline, CDR1 is GEAIGNYY and CDR2 EKD. The CDR3 DNA reads TGTGCCTGTGACTGGGGGGCACCTTTGACAGCACAGCTCTTCTTT. This encodes CACDWGAPLTAQLFF.

A few counts support this clone. TCRdb assigns this DNA the protein of a much larger clone, which departs from its translation at residue 4; this likely reflects a read error, and the protein shown comes from translating the DNA. This chain links TRDV2 with TRDJ3, with 9 bases fitting TRDD3. TCRdb offers no J gene call, so here the DNA was matched to germline to obtain one. The junction had 8 bases not matched to a gene; V was cut back by 5 bases and J by 4 bases. Germline CDR1 and CDR2: GEAIGNYY and EKD. This CDR3 spans 17 amino acids. The CDR3 nucleotides are TGTGCCTGTGGCAGAGGGGATACGACTTGGGACACCCGACAGATGTTTTTC. Protein product: CACGRGDTTWDTRQMFF.

This clone was seen a handful of times. TCRdb shows a much larger clone's protein in place of this DNA's translation, and the two differ at residue 14, likely through a read error; the protein shown is translated from the DNA. V gene assignment gives TRDV2, but the J gene was left uncalled. The germline V gene has CDR1 GEAIGNYY and CDR2 EKD. The length of the CDR3 is 15 residues. CDR3 DNA sequence: TGTGCCTGTGACCCCCTGGTCCTTTACACCGATAAACTCACCTTT. Its translation is CACDPLVLYTDKLTF.

Worth noting for this clone: A read error is the likely source, as a far larger clone sits one nucleotide away. The same CDR3 arises from other DNA sequences in this sample as well. J is TRDJ1 and V is TRDV1; 7 positions match TRDD3. TCRdb gives no J gene; it was assigned here by matching the DNA to germline. This CDR3 spans 22 amino acids. Germline assignment: CDR1 TSWWSYY and CDR2 QGS. The DNA for the CDR3 is TGTGCCCTTGGGGAACTATTTTTTAGGGATTCAGTTGGGGATAGGAGAACCGATAAACTCATCTTT. Encoded protein: CALGELFFRDSVGDRRTDKLIF.

Worth noting for this clone: This probably arose from a read error, given a far larger clone one base away. Other DNA sequences within the sample encode an identical CDR3. The chain carries TRDV1 and TRDJ1; possible D gene TRDD3, 6 bases. This CDR3 spans 21 amino acids. Germline CDR1 TSWWSYY, CDR2 QGS. The CDR3 spells CALGEAVILRLGGLYTDKLIF. CDR3 nucleotide sequence: TGCGCTCTTGGGGAGGCTGTCATACTACGACTGGGAGGACTTTACACCGATAAACTCATCTTT.

On this clone itself: TCRdb shows a much larger clone's protein in place of this DNA's translation, and the two differ at residue 6, likely through a read error; the protein shown is translated from the DNA. The chain is built from TRDV2 and TRDJ1, with TRDD3 identical over 7 bases. TCRdb gives no J gene; it was assigned here by matching the DNA to germline. This CDR3 contains 14 residues. In germline, CDR1 is GEAIGNYY, CDR2 EKD. The V gene end was trimmed by 1 base and the J gene end by 6 bases; junction bases not matched to a gene: 7. The CDR3 DNA sequence: TGTGCCTGTGACACGCCGGGGGATCGGAATAAACTCATCTTT. This translates into CACDTPGDRNKLIF.

A word on this clone: With a far larger clone one base away, a read error is the likely cause. This same CDR3 is encoded by further DNA sequences in the sample. The V gene is TRDV2, the J gene TRDJ1; D not certain. TCRdb supplies no J gene; here it was assigned by aligning the nucleotide sequence to germline. Germline V gene data show CDR1 as GEAIGNYY and CDR2 as EKD. This CDR3 comprises 14 residues. The CDR3 loop reads CACDTGGSSEKLIF. The CDR3 DNA reads as TGCGCCTGTGACACCGGAGGGTCCTCAGAGAAACTCATCTTT.

The CDR3 DNA is TGTGCCTTTACTGGGGATACTTTGACAGCACAACTCTTCTTT. It is translated as CAFTGDTLTAQLFF. This chain joins TRDV3 and TRDJ2, with 7 bases fitting TRDD3. The J gene was missing in TCRdb and was found by matching the end of the DNA to germline. V shed 1 base, J shed 0 bases, and the junction held 2 bases outside the gene matches. Germline V CDR1 and CDR2: TVYSNPD, GDNSRS (reference sequence). The CDR3 covers 14 residues.

This clone was picked up a small number of times. A far more abundant clone sits one base away, making this likely a read error. Other DNA sequences in this specimen translate into the identical CDR3. This chain connects TRDV1 to TRDJ1; perhaps D is TRDD2 or TRDD3 (5 bases each). TCRdb offers no J gene call, so here the DNA was matched to germline to obtain one. This CDR3 spans 15 amino acids. Germline V gene lookup returns CDR1 TSWWSYY and CDR2 QGS. This chain's CDR3 is CALGEPSTTGDKLIF. CDR3 coding DNA: TGCGCTCTTGGGGAACCTTCTACTACTGGAGATAAACTCATCTTT.

This clone was counted only a few times. TCRdb's listed protein matches a much larger clone and diverges from this DNA's translation at residue 15, likely through a read error; the protein shown comes from the DNA. The CDR3 spells CASGPYWGIQPDKLTF. DNA for the CDR3: TGTGCCTCGGGGCCATACTGGGGGATACAACCCGATAAACTCACCTTT. There is no J gene call, but TRDV3 is given as the V gene; the DNA was not compared with TRDD3, the D call given in the table. The CDR3 runs to 16 residues. CDR1 is TVYSNPD and CDR2 is GDNSRS in the germline V gene (reference sequence).

There are many counts of this clone. V gene TRDV1 combines with J gene TRDJ1; the match to TRDD3 covers 10 bases. J gave up 3 bases and V 3 bases, and 10 bases lay outside the gene matches. Germline lookup yields CDR1 TSWWSYY and CDR2 QGS. There are 17 residues in the CDR3. CDR3 sequence: CALGELREGDTSDKLIF. In DNA, the CDR3 is TGTGCTCTTGGGGAGCTCAGGGAGGGGGATACGTCCGATAAACTCATCTTT.

This clone was seen a handful of times. At residue 6, the TCRdb protein and translated DNA are inconsistent; the protein given comes from the DNA. The rearrangement uses TRDV1 and TRDJ1; 9 bases match TRDD3. The J gene was not available in TCRdb and was assigned here by matching the DNA to germline segments. V was clipped by 4 bases and J by 0 bases; unmatched bases: 30. Germline assignment: CDR1 TSWWSYY and CDR2 QGS. This CDR3 spans 24 amino acids. CDR3 sequence reads: CALGGVLQRKPWGISLAYTDKLIF. The CDR3 nucleotides are TGTGCTCTTGGGGGCGTCCTCCAAAGAAAACCATGGGGGATAAGCCTAGCGTACACCGATAAACTCATCTTT.

This clone was seen a few times. The protein recorded in TCRdb matches a much larger clone and deviates from this DNA's translation at residue 11, suggesting a read error; the protein here is obtained by translating the DNA. The chain couples TRDV1 to TRDJ1; TRDD3 matches at 8 bases. Since TCRdb gives no J gene, matching the DNA to germline was used here to assign it. Germline V gene lookup returns CDR1 TSWWSYY and CDR2 QGS. The V segment lost 4 bases and the J segment 0 bases; nucleotides outside the gene matches: 31. The CDR3 is made up of 24 amino acids. In DNA form, the CDR3 reads TGTGCTCTTGGGGCTCGGTTGGGACCTACGGACCTCCTATACTGGGGGTATGACACCGATAAACTCATCTTT. It is translated as CALGARLGPTDLLYWGYDTDKLIF.

In regard to this clone: The TCRdb record carries a much larger clone's protein, which differs from this DNA's translation at residue 4; a read error is the likely cause, and the protein listed here is the DNA translation. J is TRDJ1 and V is TRDV3; 8 bases fit TRDD3. The ends lost 2 bases at V and 8 bases at J; junction bases unmatched: 16. CDR1 is TVYSNPD, CDR2 GDNSRS, per germline (reference sequence). The CDR3 has 15 amino acids. The CDR3 sequence is CAFLLRTGGKLKLIF. The DNA for the CDR3 is TGTGCCTTTCTCCTTCGTACTGGGGGCAAACTAAAACTCATCTTT.

This clone was picked up a small number of times. The protein given by TCRdb reflects a much larger clone and differs at residue 9 from this DNA's translation, likely from a read error; the protein shown is the DNA's translation. V and J are TRDV2 and TRDJ1; TRDD3 matches at 9 bases. The J gene, not given by TCRdb, was assigned here from a germline match of the nucleotide sequence. The V and J ends lost 1 base and 3 bases, in that order; junction bases with no gene match: 2. Germline V gene lookup returns CDR1 GEAIGNYY and CDR2 EKD. This CDR3 region has 14 residues. CDR3 bases: TGTGCCTGTGACACGGGGGGGATACCCGATAAACTCATCTTT. Encoded protein: CACDTGGIPDKLIF.

The chain employs TRDV1 and TRDJ1; the match to TRDD3 covers 10 bases. The CDR3 runs to 19 residues. Germline values: CDR1 TSWWSYY, CDR2 QGS. V was clipped by 2 bases and J by 5 bases; unmatched bases: 17. CDR3 sequence reads: CALGEIPLSLLGDSDKLIF. The CDR3 region has the DNA TGTGCTCTTGGGGAAATCCCTCTTAGCCTCCTGGGGGATAGTGATAAACTCATCTTT.

Of note for this clone: It is likely a read error: a sequence one base away is far more abundant. This same CDR3 is encoded by further DNA sequences in the sample. The gene calls are TRDV2 and TRDJ1; D might be TRDD3 (6 bases). Here the J gene came from matching the DNA to germline, since TCRdb omits it. The CDR3 contains 15 residues. The germline V gene encodes CDR1 GEAIGNYY and CDR2 EKD. Trimming removed 0 bases from V and 8 bases from J, with 18 bases in between. The DNA for the CDR3 is TGTGCCTGTGACACCGTGGGTGGGGGCTCACTCAAACTCATCTTT. Protein product: CACDTVGGGSLKLIF.

Regarding this clone: TCRdb pairs this DNA with a much larger clone's protein that differs at residue 4, likely a read error; the protein shown was translated from the DNA. The chain couples TRDV2 to TRDJ2; 11 bases align to TRDD3. The J gene was not available in TCRdb and was assigned here by matching the DNA to germline segments. The CDR3 sequence is 17 residues long. Germline V gives CDR1 GEAIGNYY, CDR2 EKD. The CDR3 spells CACVTGMGDTRTAQLFF. In nucleotides, the CDR3 is TGTGCCTGTGTCACCGGGATGGGGGATACGCGAACAGCACAACTCTTCTTT.